The 22 T cell receptor beta chains below all came from one sample that was sequenced in a study of blood T cell repertoires in COVID-19. Some clones are missing from TCRdb's copy, which holds only in-frame ones; the method was immunoSEQ multiplex PCR. The profile shows 250,000 to 300,000 clones, 85% to 90% of them singletons. What was sequenced was peripheral blood. The receptors derive from a woman under 40 with COVID-19, enrolled during active disease.

The chain employs TRBV6-1 and TRBJ2-7, with 9 bases fitting TRBD2. V shed 4 bases, J shed 5 bases, and the junction held 18 bases outside the gene matches. Germline CDR1 MNHNS, CDR2 SASEGT. The CDR3 spans 18 residues. Here the CDR3 DNA reads TGTGCCAGCAGTGGACCCCCGGGGACTAGCCGGATCCCCAACGAGCAGTACTTC. It encodes CASSGPPGTSRIPNEQYF.

The V and J genes are TRBV6-6 and TRBJ2-5, with 7 positions matching TRBD1. The germline V gene encodes CDR1 MNHNY and CDR2 SVGAGI (reference sequence). V shed 5 bases and J 5 bases; nucleotides not matched to a gene: 20. This CDR3 has 18 amino acids. The CDR3 sequence: CASSRAGTAYSPSETQYF. The CDR3 DNA reads as TGTGCCAGCAGTCGCGCCGGGACAGCCTATAGTCCCTCCGAGACCCAGTACTTC.

A word on this clone: Additional DNA sequences in this sample encode the identical CDR3. This chain connects TRBV19 to TRBJ1-1, with a tentative D call TRBD1 (6 bases). Germline values: CDR1 LNHDA, CDR2 SQIVND (reference sequence). CDR3 size: 14 residues. Trimming cost V 3 bases and J 0 bases, with 8 bases left between them. CDR3 in DNA: TGTGCCAGTAGTATTAGGGGGATGAACACTGAAGCTTTCTTT. Its translation is CASSIRGMNTEAFF. Together with reference TRBV19 and TRBJ1-1, the CDR3 gives the full variable domain: DGGITQSPKYLFRKEGQNVTLSCEQNLNHDAMYWYRQDPGQGLRLIYYSQIVNDFQKGDIAEGYSVSREKKESFPLTVTSAQKNPTAFYLCASSIRGMNTEAFFGQGTRLTVV.

A few counts support this clone. CDR3 in DNA: TGCGCCAGCAGCCAGGACCCGGGGGGTCAGCCCCAGCATTTT. Protein: CASSQDPGGQPQHF. The chain carries TRBV4-1 and TRBJ1-5; D is perhaps TRBD1 (5 bases). V was shortened by 3 bases and J by 6 bases, with 12 bases between the two germline ends. The CDR3 runs to 14 residues. CDR1 is MGHRA, CDR2 YSYEKL, per germline.

The chain combines TRBV4-2 with TRBJ1-1; D is uncertain. Trimming left V 1 base short and J 7 bases short, with 10 bases between. The CDR3 length is 13 residues. Germline lookup yields CDR1 LGHNA and CDR2 YNFKEQ. This CDR3 is CASSQVSHDEAFF. The CDR3 DNA reads TGTGCCAGCAGCCAAGTCTCACATGATGAAGCTTTCTTT.

This clone was found once. V gene TRBV6-5 combines with J gene TRBJ1-2; tentative D call: TRBD1 (6 bases). This CDR3 contains 15 residues. Germline assignment: CDR1 MNHEY and CDR2 SVGAGI. V lost 6 bases, J lost 0 bases, and 14 bases lay in between. The CDR3 coding sequence is TGTGCCAGCAGACGAAGACAGGAACCTAACTATGGCTACACCTTC. This codes for CASRRRQEPNYGYTF.

The V call is TRBV27, the J call TRBJ1-6; D remains unclear. V lost 6 bases and J lost 4, with 13 bases in between. The CDR3 runs to 15 residues. Germline V gene lookup returns CDR1 MNHEY and CDR2 SMNVEV (reference sequence). CDR3 nucleotides: TGTGCCAGCAGCCCCTTCCCAGATTATAATTCACCCCTCCACTTT. Its translation is CASSPFPDYNSPLHF.

This clone was found many times. V is TRBV7-9 and J is TRBJ1-1, with D perhaps TRBD1 (6 bases). Trimming removed 10 bases from V and 4 bases from J, with 19 bases in between. The CDR3 is made up of 14 amino acids. CDR1 is SEHNR, CDR2 FQNEAQ, per germline (reference sequence). CDR3 bases: TGTGCCATCAGGGTCATTACAGGGAGCACTGAAGCTTTCTTT. Its protein product is CAIRVITGSTEAFF.

This clone was detected once. This chain joins TRBV29-1 and TRBJ2-1, with D possibly matching TRBD1 (6 bases). The V end lost 1 base, the J end lost 7 bases, and 17 bases lay between the germline ends. The germline gives CDR1 SQVTM, CDR2 ANQGSEA. CDR3 length: 15 residues. DNA of the CDR3: TGCAGCGTTGAAGGGCGCGGTGGGACATCGAATGAGCAGTTCTTC. It translates to CSVEGRGGTSNEQFF.

The chain has TRBV6-1 and TRBJ1-2, with 10 nucleotides matching TRBD1. This CDR3 has 16 residues. The V gene's germline CDR1 is MNHNS and CDR2 SASEGT. J lost 7 bases, V lost 4 bases, and 12 bases had no gene match. CDR3 residues: CASSVIGTGEKGGYTF. The CDR3 region has the DNA TGTGCCAGCAGTGTAATCGGGACAGGGGAAAAAGGTGGCTACACCTTC.

The table lists this clone with a count of one. The chain couples TRBV2 to TRBJ1-5; TRBD1 is a possible D gene (5 bases). Between the trimmed V and J ends, which lost 8 bases and 0 bases, there was a span of 11 bases. Per germline, CDR1 SNHLY and CDR2 FYNNEI. CDR3 length: 14 amino acids. As DNA, the CDR3 is TGTGCCAGCTGGGGGGATCTTAGCAATCAGCCCCAGCATTTT. It encodes CASWGDLSNQPQHF.

The chain combines TRBV15 with TRBJ1-3; D is possibly TRBD1 (5 bases). Trimming stripped 5 bases from V and 8 bases from J, with 13 bases between. This CDR3 is 13 amino acids long. The V gene's germline CDR1 is LNHNV and CDR2 YYDKDF (reference sequence). This CDR3 reads CATSAGQGYTIYF. The CDR3 DNA reads TGTGCCACCAGCGCAGGGCAGGGTTACACCATATATTTT. Full variable domain (outside the CDR3, taken from reference TRBV15 and TRBJ1-3): DAMVIQNPRYQVTQFGKPVTLSCSQTLNHNVMYWYQQKSSQAPKLLFHYYDKDFNNEADTPDNFQSRRPNTSFCFLDIRSPGLGDTAMYLCATSAGQGYTIYFGEGSWLTVV.

This clone has just a few counts. The V call is TRBV28, the J call TRBJ2-7; 8 bases align to TRBD1. In germline, CDR1 is MDHEN, CDR2 SYDVKM. The CDR3 extends over 17 amino acids. J lost 3 bases, V lost 3 bases, and 13 bases had no gene match. CDR3 nucleotides: TGTGCCAGCAGTTTCCCACAAAAGCCCGGACAGGGCTACGAGCAGTACTTC. Translating gives CASSFPQKPGQGYEQYF.

The V and J genes are TRBV9 and TRBJ1-3; 10 positions agree with TRBD1. V was pared by 0 bases and J by 0 bases, with 3 bases of the junction left unmatched. There are 17 residues in the CDR3. Germline values: CDR1 SGDLS, CDR2 YYNGEE. CDR3 nucleotides: TGTGCCAGCAGCGTAGTCGGGACAGGGGTCTCTGGAAACACCATATATTTT. Translated, it gives CASSVVGTGVSGNTIYF.

The J gene is TRBJ2-1, the V gene TRBV6-1, with D hard to call. V lost 2 bases to trimming and J lost 7 bases, with 3 bases between them. Germline assignment: CDR1 MNHNS and CDR2 SASEGT. CDR3 length: 11 residues. For the CDR3, the DNA is TGTGCCAGCAGTGAATCGAATGAGCAGTTCTTC. It translates to CASSESNEQFF.

This clone has only a few counts. This chain connects TRBV27 to TRBJ2-7; D perhaps matches TRBD1 (6 bases). CDR1 MNHEY and CDR2 SMNVEV come from the germline V gene (reference sequence). V was pared by 2 bases and J by 6 bases, with 17 bases between. The CDR3 totals 15 residues. CDR3 DNA sequence: TGTGCCAGCAGTTTAGTACAGGGAAGGGCGGTCGAGCAGTACTTC. It codes for CASSLVQGRAVEQYF.

CDR3 nucleotide sequence: TGTGCCAGCAGCTTGGGTTTCGGAGGACAGGGAAGGGGTGGCTACACCTTC. Protein product: CASSLGFGGQGRGGYTF. V usage is TRBV7-2 and J usage is TRBJ1-2, with 8 bases identical to TRBD1. This CDR3 contains 17 residues. V lost 3 bases, J lost 7 bases, and 16 bases stayed unmatched. The germline gives CDR1 SGHTA, CDR2 FQGNSA.

This clone occurred once. This sequence joins TRBV25-1 and TRBJ1-4, with 10 bases matching TRBD1. Looked up from germline, CDR1 is MGHDK and CDR2 is SYGVNS. The CDR3 is 16 residues long. V was pared by 6 bases and J by 7 bases, with 11 bases of the junction left unmatched. The CDR3 nucleotides read TGTGCCAGCAGAGGAGATCCCGGGACAGGGGTTGAAAAACTGTTTTTT. Translation: CASRGDPGTGVEKLFF. Combining the CDR3 with reference TRBV25-1 and TRBJ1-4 gives the whole variable domain EADIYQTPRYLVIGTGKKITLECSQTMGHDKMYWYQQDPGMELHLIHYSYGVNSTEKGDLSSESTVSRIRTEHFPLTLESARPSHTSQYLCASRGDPGTGVEKLFFGSGTQLSVL.

The V and J genes are TRBV7-2 and TRBJ2-1; 10 bases map to TRBD2. The CDR3 length is 15 residues. Per germline, CDR1 SGHTA and CDR2 FQGNSA. V was pared by 0 bases and J by 7 bases, with 3 bases of the junction left unmatched. The CDR3 loop reads CASSLAAGGRNEQFF. For the CDR3, the DNA is TGTGCCAGCAGCTTAGCAGCGGGGGGGCGGAATGAGCAGTTCTTC.

The rearrangement uses TRBV14 and TRBJ2-1; maybe TRBD2 (6 bases). The CDR3 has 14 residues. Trimming removed 2 bases at V and 4 bases at J, with 9 bases between. Germline V gene sequence: CDR1 SGHDN, CDR2 FVKESK. The CDR3: CASSQFGGYNEQFF. Written as DNA, the CDR3 is TGTGCCAGCAGCCAATTTGGGGGGTACAATGAGCAGTTCTTC.

The V gene is TRBV15, the J gene TRBJ2-2; 7 positions agree with TRBD1. The V gene's germline CDR1 is LNHNV and CDR2 YYDKDF (reference sequence). V lost 0 bases, J lost 0 bases, and 7 bases stayed unmatched. The length of the CDR3 is 18 residues. CDR3 residues: CATSRDPPGTANTGELFF. The CDR3 DNA reads TGTGCCACCAGCAGAGATCCGCCCGGGACAGCGAACACCGGGGAGCTGTTTTTT.

This chain links TRBV6-5 with TRBJ2-3; 8 bases map to TRBD1. Germline V gene sequence: CDR1 MNHEY, CDR2 SVGAGI. V dropped 7 bases and J dropped 5; count of bases not matched to a gene: 8. The CDR3 sequence is 14 residues long. This CDR3 reads CASTIGTGKDTQYF. The DNA of the CDR3 is TGTGCCAGCACGATCGGGACAGGTAAAGATACGCAGTATTTT.